This T cell receptor beta chain comes out of a study of blood T cell repertoires in COVID-19. The ends lost 6 bases at V and 3 bases at J; junction bases unmatched: 11. In germline, CDR1 is SNHLY, CDR2 FYNNEI. The CDR3 length is 16 residues. Donors of Cohort 3 who recovered were those that had two negative PCRs, clearance, or symptom resolution. As originally analysed: The authors estimated nucleated cell counts from reference gene primer amplification. Only in-frame clones appear in the TCRdb table, and some are missing; sequencing was by immunoSEQ multiplex PCR. V, J and clone size reflect that table, while D and trimming were determined from the DNA. Counted here are 150,000 to 200,000 clones, around four fifths occurring once; the ten biggest clones make up 4.4%. This clone showed up just once.

The source of this sequence is a woman aged 45-59 years who had recovered from COVID-19. The sample consisted of PBMCs or T cells enriched from blood (not recorded which). The chain has TRBV2 and TRBJ1-1, with 9 nucleotides matching TRBD1. The CDR3 loop is CASRDGQGYRDTEAFF. Written as DNA, the CDR3 is TGTGCCAGCAGAGACGGACAGGGGTATCGGGACACTGAAGCTTTCTTT.